A selection of T cell receptor beta chains follows, all from one sample in a study of CD8 T cells in Susac syndrome. TCRdb re-derived calls from the immunoSEQ multiplex PCR reads in MiXCR, one entry per CDR3 protein. Counted here are some 190,000 distinct CDR3 sequences, roughly 95% occurring once; the ten biggest clones make up 0.093%. The specimen was CD4+ T cells from PBMCs. Source of these receptors: a human donor with multiple sclerosis. Each CDR3 is given without its conserved first and last residue. For some rows the clone size is stated as once, few or many, or as a class when expanded; others skip it.

NA,TRBJ2-7,TRBV6-5,ASRPPQGGEQY
NA,TRBJ2-7,TRBV9,ASSVGVTSYEQY
NA,TRBJ2-5,TRBV2,ASSPASGGQETQY
once,TRBJ2-5,TRBV29-1,SVRQIQETQY
few,TRBJ2-7,TRBV29-1,SVEQGARNEQY
NA,TRBJ1-2,TRBV30,AWSTGGYSYGYT
NA,TRBJ2-2,TRBV30,AWSVQGTGELF
NA,TRBJ1-1,TRBV19,ASRSDRGNTEAF
NA,TRBJ1-1,TRBV9,ASSFLPGTTEAF
NA,TRBJ2-1,TRBV24-1,ATSARRSHEQF
NA,TRBJ2-1,TRBV6-6,ASSSRGYRNEQF
NA,TRBJ1-1,TRBV29-1,SVESGQGAKAF
NA,TRBJ1-6,TRBV6-1,ASMPGQVNSPLH
NA,TRBJ1-1,TRBV20-1,SARDLWGRWDTEAF
NA,TRBJ1-5,TRBV9,ASSASGQGDQPQH
NA,TRBJ1-1,TRBV2,ASTNRAGNTEAF
NA,TRBJ2-1,TRBV15,ATSRPPGADNEQF
once,TRBJ1-4,TRBV30,ACPGPTNEKLF
few,TRBJ2-1,TRBV29-1,SVRGPNEQF
NA,TRBJ1-5,TRBV12-5,ASGLAGGQPQH
NA,TRBJ2-7,TRBV5-4,ASSGQRAGFDEQY
NA,TRBJ2-1,TRBV25-1,ASSEGHPGFPYNEQF
NA,TRBJ1-2,TRBV30,ALIEAGDYGYT
NA,TRBJ1-5,TRBV6-2/TRBV6-3,ASRPGGQPQH
NA,TRBJ1-4,TRBV25-1,ASSESDRPNEKLF
NA,TRBJ1-6,TRBV6-1,ARPPKPSRFSPLH
NA,TRBJ1-6,TRBV29-1,SVQTAPNSPLH
few,TRBJ2-7,TRBV7-3,ASSLGPGSYEQY
NA,TRBJ1-2,TRBV20-1,SATLSGSGYT